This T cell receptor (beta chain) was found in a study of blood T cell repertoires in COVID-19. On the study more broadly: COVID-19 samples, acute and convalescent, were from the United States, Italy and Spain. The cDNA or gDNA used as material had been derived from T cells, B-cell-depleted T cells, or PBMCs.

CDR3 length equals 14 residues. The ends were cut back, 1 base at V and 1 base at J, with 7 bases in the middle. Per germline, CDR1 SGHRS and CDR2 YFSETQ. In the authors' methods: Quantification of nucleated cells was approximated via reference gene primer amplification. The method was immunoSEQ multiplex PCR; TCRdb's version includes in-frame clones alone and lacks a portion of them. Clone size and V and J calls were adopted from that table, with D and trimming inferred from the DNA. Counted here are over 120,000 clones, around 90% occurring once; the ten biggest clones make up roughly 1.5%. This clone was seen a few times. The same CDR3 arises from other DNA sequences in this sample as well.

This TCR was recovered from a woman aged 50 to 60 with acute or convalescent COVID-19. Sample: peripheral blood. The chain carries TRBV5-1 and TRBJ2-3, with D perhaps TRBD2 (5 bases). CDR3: CASSLLRGTDTQYF. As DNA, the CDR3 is TGCGCCAGCAGCTTGCTGCGGGGCACAGATACGCAGTATTTT.